This T cell receptor beta chain was sequenced in a study of cytomegalovirus exposure and HLA in healthy donors. Overall study context: Most genotyped donors, approximately 77% of more than 300, had Caucasian-associated genetic ancestry. Points from the study as a whole: Three chains linked to CMV were shown in vitro to be specific for CMV antigens. A missense DCLRE1C variant was associated with V- and J-gene trimming of TCR beta chains in a later analysis, and an independent cohort replicated the association.

V was cut by 1 base and J by 4 bases, with 10 bases left in between. Germline loops: CDR1 LGHNA, CDR2 YNFKEQ. The CDR3 is made up of 15 amino acids. Note on this clone: Its antigen is currently unknown.

The PCR ran on 60 Vbeta and 13 Jbeta primers. The assay was immunoSEQ multiplex PCR, and TCRdb's table has in-frame clones only and misses some. The sample holds around 170,000 clones; around 72% are singletons and the top ten take 7%. The sequencing input was PBMCs. The sequence was collected from a woman between 35 and 50 years old in good health and CMV-seropositive. This rearrangement joins TRBV4-2 to TRBJ2-2, with a possible D match to TRBD1 (6 bases). In DNA form, the CDR3 reads TGTGCCAGCAGCCAAGGTCAGGGGTTCACCGGGGAGCTGTTTTTT. Encoded protein: CASSQGQGFTGELFF.